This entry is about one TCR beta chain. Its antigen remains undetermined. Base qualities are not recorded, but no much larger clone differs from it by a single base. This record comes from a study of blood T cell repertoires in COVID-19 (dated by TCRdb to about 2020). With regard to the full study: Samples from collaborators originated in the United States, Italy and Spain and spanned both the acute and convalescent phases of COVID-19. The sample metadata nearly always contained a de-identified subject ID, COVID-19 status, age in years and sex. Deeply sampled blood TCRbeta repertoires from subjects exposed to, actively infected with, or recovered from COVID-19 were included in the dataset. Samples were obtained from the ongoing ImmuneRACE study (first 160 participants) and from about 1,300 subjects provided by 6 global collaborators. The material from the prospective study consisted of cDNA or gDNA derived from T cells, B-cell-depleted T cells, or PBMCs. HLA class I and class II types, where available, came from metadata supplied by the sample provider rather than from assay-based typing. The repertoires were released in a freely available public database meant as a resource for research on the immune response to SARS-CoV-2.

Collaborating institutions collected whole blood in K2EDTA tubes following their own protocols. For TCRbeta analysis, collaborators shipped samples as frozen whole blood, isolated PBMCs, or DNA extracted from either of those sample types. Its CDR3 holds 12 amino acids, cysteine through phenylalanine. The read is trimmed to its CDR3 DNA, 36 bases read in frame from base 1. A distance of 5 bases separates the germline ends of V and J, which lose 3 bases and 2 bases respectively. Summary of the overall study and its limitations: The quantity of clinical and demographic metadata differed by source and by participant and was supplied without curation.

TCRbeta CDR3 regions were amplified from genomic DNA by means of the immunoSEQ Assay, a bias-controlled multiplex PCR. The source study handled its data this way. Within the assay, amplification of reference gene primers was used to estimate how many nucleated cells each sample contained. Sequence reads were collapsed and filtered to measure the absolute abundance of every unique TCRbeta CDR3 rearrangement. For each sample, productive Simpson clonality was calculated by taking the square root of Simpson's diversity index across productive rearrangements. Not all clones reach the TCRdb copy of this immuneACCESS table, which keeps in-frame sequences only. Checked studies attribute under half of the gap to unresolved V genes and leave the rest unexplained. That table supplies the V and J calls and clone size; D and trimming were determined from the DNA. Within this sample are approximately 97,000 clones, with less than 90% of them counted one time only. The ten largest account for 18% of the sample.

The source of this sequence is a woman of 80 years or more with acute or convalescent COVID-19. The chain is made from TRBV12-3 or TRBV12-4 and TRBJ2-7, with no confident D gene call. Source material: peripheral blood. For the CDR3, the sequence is CASSFSPYEQYF. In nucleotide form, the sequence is TGTGCCAGCAGTTTTAGCCCCTACGAGCAGTACTTC.